The 18 T cell receptor beta chains below come from one sample, sequenced in a study of shared clonotypes between healthy human individuals. The assay was immunoSEQ multiplex PCR, and TCRdb's table has in-frame clones only and misses some. The repertoire holds approximately 500,000 clones, with 81% as singletons. The sequencing input was PBMCs. The receptor source for this set is a woman in her 40s in good health. Some clones in this sample may be carry-over from other donors' samples.

In this sample, this clone turned up once. The chain uses TRBV4-1 and TRBJ1-2; 12 positions match TRBD1. V trimming: 0 bases; J trimming: 4 bases; junction bases outside the gene matches: 6. The CDR3 spans 17 residues. Germline CDR1 MGHRA, CDR2 YSYEKL. CDR3 in amino acids: CASSQEPGQGAGYGYTF. The CDR3 DNA is TGCGCCAGCAGCCAAGAGCCGGGACAGGGGGCGGGCTATGGCTACACCTTC.

The genes are TRBV18 and TRBJ1-4; D might be TRBD1 (6 bases). The germline CDR1 and CDR2 sequences are KGHSH and LQKENI. Trimming took 3 bases from V and 8 from J, leaving 16 bases between them. The CDR3 contains 15 residues. CDR3 in amino acids: CASSPRQETGEKLFF. In DNA, the CDR3 is TGTGCCAGCTCACCCCGACAGGAAACCGGGGAAAAACTGTTTTTT. The full variable domain, completed using reference TRBV18 and TRBJ1-4, is NAGVMQNPRHLVRRRGQEARLRCSPMKGHSHVYWYRQLPEEGLKFMVYLQKENIIDESGMPKERFSAEFPKEGPSILRIQQVVRGDSAAYFCASSPRQETGEKLFFGSGTQLSVL.

A remark on this clone: This likely reflects a read error, since a far larger clone is one base away. The CDR3 sequence: CASIPGQGFDWLTSYEQYF. CDR3 nucleotide sequence: TGTGCCAGCATACCGGGACAGGGGTTTGATTGGCTGACCTCCTACGAGCAGTACTTC. The rearrangement uses TRBV2 and TRBJ2-7; 10 bases align to TRBD1. The germline V gene has CDR1 SNHLY and CDR2 FYNNEI. The V and J ends lost 7 bases and 0 bases, in that order; junction bases with no gene match: 18. This CDR3 spans 19 amino acids.

To note about this clone: A read error may account for a junction end that differs from germline. The CDR3 protein is CVSSFSYSTGVLFF. Here the CDR3 DNA reads TGTGTCAGCAGTTTTTCGTACTCCACCGGGGTGCTGTTTTTT. The rearrangement uses TRBV27 and TRBJ2-2, with D perhaps TRBD2 (5 bases). Germline CDR1 is MNHEY and CDR2 is SMNVEV (reference sequence). The CDR3 length is 14 residues.

The rearrangement links TRBV28 to TRBJ1-1; a possible D gene is TRBD1 (6 bases). This CDR3 has 15 amino acids. Germline values: CDR1 MDHEN, CDR2 SYDVKM. Trimming removed 7 bases at V and 0 bases at J, with 15 bases between. The CDR3 sequence: CASKRWGPLNTEAFF. CDR3 nucleotides: TGTGCCAGCAAAAGATGGGGGCCCCTGAACACTGAAGCTTTCTTT.

The genes are TRBV27 and TRBJ1-5; D is ambiguous. Germline V gives CDR1 MNHEY, CDR2 SMNVEV (reference sequence). V gave up 5 bases and J gave up 9 bases, with 17 bases separating them. This CDR3 is built from 14 residues. The CDR3 sequence: CASSPRPGFPPQHF. CDR3 nucleotides: TGTGCCAGCAGTCCCAGACCAGGTTTTCCGCCCCAGCATTTT.

To note about this clone: A clone one base away is much larger, so this may be a read error. This CDR3 is also generated by other DNA sequences in the sample. The chain carries TRBV5-8 and TRBJ2-3; the match to TRBD2 covers 11 bases. V shed 0 bases, J shed 1 base, and the junction held 10 bases outside the gene matches. The germline CDR1 and CDR2 sequences are SGHTS and YDEGEE. The CDR3 contains 19 residues. CDR3 DNA: TGTGCCAGCAGCTTGGAAGGGACTAGCGGTGTGGCTGGCACAGATACGCAGTATTTT. It is translated as CASSLEGTSGVAGTDTQYF.

The gene calls are TRBV5-1 and TRBJ1-1; D perhaps matches TRBD1 (6 bases). Germline values: CDR1 SGHRS, CDR2 YFSETQ. Trimming stripped 4 bases from V and 1 base from J, with 11 bases between. There are 14 residues in the CDR3. CDR3 in amino acids: CASSELQGNTEAFF. As DNA, the CDR3 is TGCGCCAGCAGCGAGTTACAGGGGAACACTGAAGCTTTCTTT.

This clone appeared a few times. The chain carries TRBV7-3 and TRBJ2-7; maybe TRBD1 (6 bases). Germline lookup yields CDR1 SGHTA and CDR2 FQGTGA. This CDR3 contains 14 residues. V gave up 5 bases and J gave up 0 bases, with 11 bases separating them. CDR3 residues: CASSPDRNSYEQYF. CDR3 nucleotides: TGTGCCAGCAGCCCCGACAGGAACTCCTACGAGCAGTACTTC.

The chain combines TRBV19 with TRBJ1-2; possibly TRBD1 for D (5 bases). CDR1 LNHDA and CDR2 SQIVND come from the germline V gene (reference sequence). The CDR3 loop spans 14 amino acids. V was clipped by 4 bases and J by 6 bases, with 15 bases between them. The CDR3 DNA follows: TGTGCCAGTAGTAAAGCAGGGTTTTCGGATGGCTACACCTTC. As protein: CASSKAGFSDGYTF.

The chain employs TRBV11-3 and TRBJ2-1; a weak D match, TRBD2 (6 bases). CDR1 SGHNT and CDR2 YENEEA come from the germline V gene. Trimming left V 1 base short and J 7 bases short, with 11 bases between. This CDR3 contains 14 residues. In nucleotides, the CDR3 is TGTGCCAGCAGCTTAGGCGGGACCCAGAATGAGCAGTTCTTC. It encodes CASSLGGTQNEQFF.

This rearrangement joins TRBV7-9 to TRBJ1-1; D is unresolved. The V gene lost 6 bases and the J gene lost 4 bases, with 9 bases spanning the gap. Germline V CDR1 and CDR2: SEHNR, FQNEAQ (reference sequence). The CDR3 loop spans 12 amino acids. The CDR3 protein is CASRDGGTEAFF. In nucleotides, the CDR3 is TGTGCCAGCAGGGACGGAGGCACTGAAGCTTTCTTT.

V usage is TRBV9 and J usage is TRBJ2-5, with a possible D match to TRBD1 (6 bases). Germline CDR1 reads SGDLS; CDR2 reads YYNGEE. Trimming cost V 4 bases and J 5 bases, with 15 bases left between them. The CDR3 extends over 14 amino acids. CDR3 residues: CASSPHQGRETQYF. CDR3 DNA sequence: TGTGCCAGCAGCCCTCACCAGGGGCGGGAGACCCAGTACTTC.

As regards this clone: Since a far larger clone is one base different, this is likely a read error. CDR3 in amino acids: CVSSFRHPSTDTQYF. CDR3 bases: TGTGTCAGCAGCTTCCGACACCCGAGCACAGATACGCAGTATTTT. The V gene is TRBV7-2, the J gene TRBJ2-3; D remains ambiguous. CDR3 length: 15 amino acids. The germline gives CDR1 SGHTA, CDR2 FQGNSA.

This clone showed up just once. A single base is all that separates this from a far larger clone, so a read error is likely. This sequence joins TRBV5-1 and TRBJ1-1, with D uncertain. This CDR3 has 17 residues. V gave up 0 bases and J gave up 4 bases, with 19 bases separating them. The germline V gene encodes CDR1 SGHRS and CDR2 YFSETQ. The DNA of the CDR3 is TGCGCCAGCAGCTTGGTGGCGGGAACACACCTGGGCACTGAAGCTTTCTTT. This gives the protein CASSLVAGTHLGTEAFF.

To note about this clone: This probably arose from a read error, given a far larger clone one base away. CDR3 in amino acids: CASSERDKGADTQYF. DNA of the CDR3: TGTGCCAGCAGTGAACGGGATAAGGGGGCAGATACGCAGTATTTT. The V call is TRBV25-1, the J call TRBJ2-3, with D possibly TRBD1 on 6 matching bases. The germline V and J ends were trimmed by 2 bases and 4 bases, with 13 bases remaining between them. Germline V CDR1 and CDR2: MGHDK, SYGVNS. CDR3 length: 15 residues.

This chain links TRBV21-1 with TRBJ2-2; no DNA check was done on the table's D call, TRBD2. TRBV21-1 is termed a pseudogene. This CDR3 is built from 16 residues. CDR3 protein: CASSKRLAGGAGELFF. CDR3 nucleotides: TGTGCCAGCAGCAAAAGGCTAGCGGGAGGTGCCGGGGAGCTGTTTTTT.

The chain recombines TRBV5-1 with TRBJ2-3; D assignment may be TRBD1 or TRBD2 (6 bases each). Germline-derived CDR1 and CDR2 are SGHRS and YFSETQ. CDR3 length equals 15 residues. The V end was cut by 3 bases, the J end by 2 bases, with 13 bases between. CDR3 DNA: TGCGCCAGCAGCTCAGGGGACTTTCCCACAGATACGCAGTATTTT. Translating it yields CASSSGDFPTDTQYF.